This T cell receptor (beta chain) was retrieved from a study of memory CD8 T cells in hepatitis C reinfection. Overall study context: Peak reinfection samples were taken 3 to 8 weeks after detection.

Trimming took 0 bases from V and 2 from J, leaving 11 bases between them. The germline gives CDR1 LGHNA, CDR2 YSLEER. This CDR3 comprises 16 residues. Sequencing used immunoSEQ multiplex PCR; TCRdb keeps in-frame clones, though not all of them. The sample carries more than 35,000 clones, more than 75% recorded once. Noted time point: peak reinfection, 3 to 8 weeks after reinfection detection. The sorted cells went straight to TCR sequencing with no prior in vitro expansion. Control naive CD8 T cells came from a couple of donors at all three reinfection time points. The genes are TRBV4-3 and TRBJ2-1; D remains unclear. The material sequenced was naive CD8+ T cells sorted from blood. The source of this sequence is a man aged 18 to 30 with hepatitis C virus infection. The CDR3 DNA follows: TGCGCCAGCAGCCAAGATCCCCGAGGTGCCTACAATGAGCAGTTCTTC. Its protein product is CASSQDPRGAYNEQFF.